This T cell receptor beta chain derives from a study of blood T cell repertoires in COVID-19. Study details: From the United States, Italy and Spain came samples of acute and convalescent COVID-19. Sources were T cells, B-cell-depleted T cells, or PBMCs; the material itself was cDNA or gDNA.

In germline, CDR1 is SNHLY, CDR2 FYNNEI. The CDR3 contains 15 residues. With 3 bases clipped from V and 5 bases from J, the junction kept 6 bases outside the gene matches. The assay was immunoSEQ multiplex PCR, and TCRdb's table has in-frame clones only and misses some. The sample lists about 150,000 clones; 65% to 85% were seen once. This clone has only one observation. The J gene is TRBJ2-1, the V gene TRBV2; 8 bases are shared with TRBD2. Source material: peripheral blood. This clonotype was sampled from a woman aged 70 to 79 who had recovered from COVID-19. The CDR3 nucleotides read TGTGCCAGCAGTGACGGGGCGGGGGGAGACAATGAGCAGTTCTTC. The encoded protein is CASSDGAGGDNEQFF. The full variable domain, with the rest looked up from reference TRBV2 and TRBJ2-1, is EPEVTQTPSHQVTQMGQEVILRCVPISNHLYFYWYRQILGQKVEFLVSFYNNEISEKSEIFDDQFSVERPDGSNFTLKIRSTKLEDSAMYFCASSDGAGGDNEQFFGPGTRLTVL.